One and the same sample provided the 13 T cell receptor beta chains below, sequenced in a study of graft-versus-host responses after intestinal transplantation. The table came from immunoSEQ multiplex PCR; TCRdb's copy has only in-frame clones and leaves some out. The sample shows about 57,000 clones, 70% to 90% of them seen only once. The material sequenced was PBMCs, taken 26 days after transplant. The receptors derive from a human patient who received an intestinal transplant, so some T cells may come from the graft donor.

CDR3 coding DNA: TGTGCCAGCAGTGAAAATACCGGGACAGGGGGCCTAGCTTTCTTT. This sequence encodes CASSENTGTGGLAFF. The gene calls are TRBV28 and TRBJ1-1; 12 bases are a match to TRBD1. The CDR3 totals 15 residues. CDR1 is MDHEN and CDR2 is SYDVKM in the germline V gene. J gave up 10 bases and V 5 bases, and 11 bases lay outside the gene matches.

The rearrangement links TRBV28 to TRBJ2-2, with 9 bases that match TRBD1. CDR1 is MDHEN, CDR2 SYDVKM, per germline. This CDR3 comprises 16 residues. V shed 4 bases and J 6 bases; nucleotides not matched to a gene: 9. CDR3 in amino acids: CASSWSGQGIPGELFF. CDR3 DNA sequence: TGTGCCAGCAGTTGGTCAGGACAGGGGATCCCCGGGGAGCTGTTTTTT.

This clone occurred once. V usage is TRBV15 and J usage is TRBJ2-6; TRBD1 matches at 7 bases. J was trimmed by 4 bases and V by 3 bases; bases with no gene match: 6. The CDR3 has 16 amino acids. Germline V gene data show CDR1 as LNHNV and CDR2 as YYDKDF (reference sequence). In DNA form, the CDR3 reads TGTGCCACCAGCAGCCAGACAGGGAACGGGGCCAACGTCCTGACTTTC. This translates into CATSSQTGNGANVLTF.

The chain has TRBV6-6 and TRBJ2-7; 9 bases are a match to TRBD1. The CDR3 totals 14 residues. The V gene's germline CDR1 is MNHNY and CDR2 SVGAGI (reference sequence). J gave up 6 bases and V 4 bases, and 7 bases lay outside the gene matches. In DNA, the CDR3 is TGTGCCAGCAGTTCCGAGGGGACAGGGAGCGAGCAGTACTTC. Amino acids: CASSSEGTGSEQYF.

J is TRBJ2-7 and V is TRBV19, with D uncertain. This CDR3 spans 18 amino acids. Germline CDR1 LNHDA, CDR2 SQIVND (reference sequence). The V end was cut by 9 bases, the J end by 0 bases, with 27 bases between. CDR3 protein: CASSKRHSTTTISYEQYF. CDR3 in DNA: TGTGCCAGCAGCAAGAGACATTCTACAACAACGATCTCCTACGAGCAGTACTTC. The complete variable domain, with remaining parts taken from reference TRBV19 and TRBJ2-7, reads DGGITQSPKYLFRKEGQNVTLSCEQNLNHDAMYWYRQDPGQGLRLIYYSQIVNDFQKGDIAEGYSVSREKKESFPLTVTSAQKNPTAFYLCASSKRHSTTTISYEQYFGPGTRLTVT.

The chain recombines TRBV11-2 with TRBJ1-1; D remains ambiguous. Germline V lookup: CDR1 SGHAT, CDR2 FQNNGV. Trimming took 5 bases from V and 4 from J, leaving 20 bases between them. This CDR3 comprises 16 residues. For the CDR3, the DNA is TGTGCCAGCAGCCAGGCGGCGGGCAGCTCAGGCACTGAAGCTTTCTTT. It is translated as CASSQAAGSSGTEAFF.

The rearrangement links TRBV5-1 to TRBJ1-2; D possibly corresponds to TRBD1 (5 bases). The CDR3 consists of 15 residues. V gave up 0 bases and J gave up 4 bases, with 13 bases separating them. Germline V CDR1 and CDR2: SGHRS, YFSETQ. The CDR3 loop reads CASSLGQGGGYGYTF. The CDR3, as DNA: TGCGCCAGCAGCTTGGGCCAGGGTGGTGGCTATGGCTACACCTTC.

V is TRBV29-1 and J is TRBJ2-5; tentatively, D is TRBD2 (5 bases). Germline V lookup: CDR1 SQVTM, CDR2 ANQGSEA. V shed 4 bases and J shed 4 bases, with 10 bases lying between them. The CDR3 runs 12 residues. Written as DNA, the CDR3 is TGCAGCGTTGTCTCGGGGTTAGAGACCCAGTACTTC. Translation: CSVVSGLETQYF.

CDR3 in amino acids: CASSLVGTGEGYTF. CDR3 DNA: TGTGCCAGCAGCCTAGTGGGGACAGGGGAGGGCTACACCTTC. The gene calls are TRBV4-2 and TRBJ1-2; 10 nucleotides align to TRBD1. The V gene end was trimmed by 4 bases and the J gene end by 8 bases; junction bases not matched to a gene: 7. The CDR3 spans 14 residues. Germline assignment: CDR1 LGHNA and CDR2 YNFKEQ.

The chain links TRBV11-2 to TRBJ2-7; tentatively, D is TRBD1 (6 bases). V was clipped by 5 bases and J by 3 bases, with 11 bases between them. The CDR3 runs 13 residues. CDR1 and CDR2 (germline): SGHAT, FQNNGV. The DNA for the CDR3 is TGTGCCAGCAGCCGCTCGGACAGCTACGAGCAGTACGTC. Its protein is CASSRSDSYEQYV.

This clone has just a few counts. The genes are TRBV7-9 and TRBJ2-7; D is unclear. Germline V gene sequence: CDR1 SEHNR, CDR2 FQNEAQ (reference sequence). V gave up 4 bases and J gave up 0 bases, with 7 bases separating them. The CDR3 runs to 13 residues. In nucleotides, the CDR3 is TGTGCCAGCAGCTCGCAGGACTCCTACGAGCAGTACGTC. The encoded protein is CASSSQDSYEQYV.

The J gene is TRBJ2-7, the V gene TRBV7-9, with D possibly being TRBD1 (5 bases). CDR1 is SEHNR, CDR2 FQNEAQ, per germline (reference sequence). The V end lost 6 bases, the J end lost 1 base, and 10 bases lay between the germline ends. The CDR3 is 13 amino acids. The CDR3 nucleotides read TGTGCCAGCAGTCCCAGGACATCCTACGAGCAGTACGTC. Protein product: CASSPRTSYEQYV.

V is TRBV29-1 and J is TRBJ2-3, with 7 bases aligning to TRBD1. CDR3 length: 14 amino acids. V shed 5 bases and J 1 base; nucleotides not matched to a gene: 6. The germline V gene encodes CDR1 SQVTM and CDR2 ANQGSEA. The CDR3, as DNA: TGCAGCGTTAGTGCAGGGGGAGGCACAGATACGCAGTATTTT. This gives the protein CSVSAGGGTDTQYF.